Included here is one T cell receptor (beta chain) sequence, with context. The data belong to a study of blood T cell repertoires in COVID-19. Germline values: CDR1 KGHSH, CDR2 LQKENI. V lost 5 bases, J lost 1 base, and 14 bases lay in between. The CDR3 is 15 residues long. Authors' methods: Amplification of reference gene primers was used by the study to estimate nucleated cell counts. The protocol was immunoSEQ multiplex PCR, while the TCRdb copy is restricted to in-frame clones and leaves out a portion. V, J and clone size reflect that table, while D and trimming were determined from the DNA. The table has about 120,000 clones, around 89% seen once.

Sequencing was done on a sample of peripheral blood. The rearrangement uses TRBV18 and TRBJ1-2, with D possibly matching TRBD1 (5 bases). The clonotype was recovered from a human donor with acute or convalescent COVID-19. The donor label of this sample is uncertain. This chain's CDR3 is CASSSDRQHNYGYTF. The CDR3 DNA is TGTGCCAGCTCAAGTGACAGACAACATAACTATGGCTACACCTTC. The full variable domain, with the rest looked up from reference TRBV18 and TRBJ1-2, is NAGVMQNPRHLVRRRGQEARLRCSPMKGHSHVYWYRQLPEEGLKFMVYLQKENIIDESGMPKERFSAEFPKEGPSILRIQQVVRGDSAAYFCASSSDRQHNYGYTFGSGTRLTVV.